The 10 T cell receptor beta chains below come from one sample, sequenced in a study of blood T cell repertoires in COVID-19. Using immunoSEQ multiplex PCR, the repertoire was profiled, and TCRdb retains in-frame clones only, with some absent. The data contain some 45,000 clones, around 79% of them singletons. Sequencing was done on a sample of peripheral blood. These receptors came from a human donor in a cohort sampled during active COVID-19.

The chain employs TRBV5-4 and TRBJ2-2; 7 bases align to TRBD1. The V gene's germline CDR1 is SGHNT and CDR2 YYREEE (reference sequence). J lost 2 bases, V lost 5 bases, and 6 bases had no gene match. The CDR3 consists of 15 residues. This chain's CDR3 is CASRRTGQNTGELFF. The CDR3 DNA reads TGTGCCAGCAGGCGGACAGGCCAAAACACCGGGGAGCTGTTTTTT.

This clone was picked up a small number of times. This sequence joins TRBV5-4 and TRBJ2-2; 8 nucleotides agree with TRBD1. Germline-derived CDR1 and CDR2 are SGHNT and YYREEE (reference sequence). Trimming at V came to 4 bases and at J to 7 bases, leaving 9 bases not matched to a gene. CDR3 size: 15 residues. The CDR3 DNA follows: TGTGCCAGCAGCGCTACGGACAGGGCGGTCGGGGAGCTGTTTTTT. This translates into CASSATDRAVGELFF.

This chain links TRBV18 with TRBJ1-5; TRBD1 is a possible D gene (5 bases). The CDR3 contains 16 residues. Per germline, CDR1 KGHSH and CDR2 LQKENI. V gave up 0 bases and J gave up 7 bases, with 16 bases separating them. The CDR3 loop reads CASSPPPAGMRQPQHF. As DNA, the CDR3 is TGTGCCAGCTCACCACCTCCCGCAGGGATGAGACAGCCCCAGCATTTT.

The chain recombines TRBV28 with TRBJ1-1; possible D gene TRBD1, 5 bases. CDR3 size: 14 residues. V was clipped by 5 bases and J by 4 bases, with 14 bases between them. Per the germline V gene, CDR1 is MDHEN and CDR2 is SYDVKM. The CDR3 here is CASSTLRGVTEAFF. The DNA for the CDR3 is TGTGCCAGCAGTACTCTTCGGGGGGTCACTGAAGCTTTCTTT.

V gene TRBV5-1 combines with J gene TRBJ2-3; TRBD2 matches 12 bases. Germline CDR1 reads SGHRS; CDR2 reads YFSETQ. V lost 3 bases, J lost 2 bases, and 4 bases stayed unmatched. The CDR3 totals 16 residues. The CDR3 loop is CASSSGLAGLTDTQYF. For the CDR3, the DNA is TGCGCCAGCAGCTCGGGACTAGCGGGTCTCACAGATACGCAGTATTTT.

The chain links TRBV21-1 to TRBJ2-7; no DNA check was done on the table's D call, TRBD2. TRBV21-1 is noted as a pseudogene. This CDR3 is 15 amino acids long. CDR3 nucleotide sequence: TGTGCCAGCACCCCTCGAGGGAGGCTTTCCTACGAGCAGTACTTC. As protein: CASTPRGRLSYEQYF.

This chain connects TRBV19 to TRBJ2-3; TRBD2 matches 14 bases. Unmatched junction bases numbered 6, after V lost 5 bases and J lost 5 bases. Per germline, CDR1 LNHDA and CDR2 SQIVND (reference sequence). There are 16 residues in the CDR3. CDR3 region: CASSGGTSGSGDTQYF. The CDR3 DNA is TGTGCCAGTAGTGGGGGGACTAGCGGGAGTGGAGATACGCAGTATTTT. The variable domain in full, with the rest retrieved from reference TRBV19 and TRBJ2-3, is DGGITQSPKYLFRKEGQNVTLSCEQNLNHDAMYWYRQDPGQGLRLIYYSQIVNDFQKGDIAEGYSVSREKKESFPLTVTSAQKNPTAFYLCASSGGTSGSGDTQYFGPGTRLTVL.

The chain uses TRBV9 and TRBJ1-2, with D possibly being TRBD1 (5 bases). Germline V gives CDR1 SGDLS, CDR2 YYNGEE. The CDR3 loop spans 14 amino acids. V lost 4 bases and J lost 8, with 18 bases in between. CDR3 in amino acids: CASSTPPQGGGYTF. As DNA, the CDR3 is TGTGCCAGCAGCACCCCCCCGCAGGGTGGAGGCTACACCTTC.

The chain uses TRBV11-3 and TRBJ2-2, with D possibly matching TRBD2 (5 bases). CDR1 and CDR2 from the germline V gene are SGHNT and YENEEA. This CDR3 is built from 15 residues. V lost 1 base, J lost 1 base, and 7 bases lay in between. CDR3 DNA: TGTGCCAGCAGCTTAGGCGGGCGGAACACCGGGGAGCTGTTTTTT. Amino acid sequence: CASSLGGRNTGELFF.

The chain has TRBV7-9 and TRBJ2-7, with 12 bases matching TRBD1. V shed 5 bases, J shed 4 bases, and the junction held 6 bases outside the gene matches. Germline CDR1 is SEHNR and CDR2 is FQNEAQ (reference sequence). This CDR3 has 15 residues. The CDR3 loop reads CASSPGTGGDYEQYF. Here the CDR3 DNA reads TGTGCCAGCAGCCCAGGGACAGGGGGCGATTACGAGCAGTACTTC.